Below, 21 T cell receptor beta chains from the same sample are listed, as sequenced in a study of shared clonotypes between healthy human individuals. The repertoire was sequenced with immunoSEQ multiplex PCR; TCRdb's copy has only in-frame clones and lacks some. The sample shows about 320,000 clones, around 90% of them seen only once. The sequenced sample consisted of memory CD8+ T cells sorted from blood. Indicated subset: CD45RO+ cells pooled with CCR7-negative TemRA cells. These receptors came from a man aged 18 to 30 in good health.

This rearrangement joins TRBV27 to TRBJ1-5; D is ambiguous. Germline V gives CDR1 MNHEY, CDR2 SMNVEV (reference sequence). There are 13 residues in the CDR3. Trimming left V 0 bases short and J 7 bases short, with 7 bases between. The CDR3 protein is CASSLSVYQPQHF. CDR3 bases: TGTGCCAGCAGTTTATCGGTGTACCAGCCCCAGCATTTT.

The chain links TRBV5-8 to TRBJ2-3, with 7 bases lining up with TRBD2. Germline assignment: CDR1 SGHTS and CDR2 YDEGEE. V was clipped by 4 bases and J by 0 bases; unmatched bases: 14. CDR3 length: 18 amino acids. The CDR3 is CASSHWEGDGPSTDTQYF. DNA of the CDR3: TGTGCCAGCAGCCATTGGGAGGGAGACGGTCCTAGCACAGATACGCAGTATTTT.

This clone showed up just a few times. The genes are TRBV2 and TRBJ1-4, with D possibly being TRBD1 (5 bases). Germline lookup yields CDR1 SNHLY and CDR2 FYNNEI. The CDR3 consists of 16 residues. The germline V and J ends were trimmed by 3 bases and 2 bases, with 13 bases remaining between them. Here the CDR3 reads CASSDRGIPTNEKLFF. CDR3 nucleotide sequence: TGTGCCAGCAGTGACCGGGGGATCCCTACTAATGAAAAACTGTTTTTT.

V and J are TRBV5-5 and TRBJ1-4; tentative D call: TRBD1 (5 bases). V was clipped by 2 bases and J by 7 bases, with 15 bases between them. CDR3 length: 15 residues. Germline V gene sequence: CDR1 SGHKS, CDR2 YYEKEE (reference sequence). The CDR3 here is CASSLAGLDTEKLFF. The CDR3 DNA follows: TGTGCCAGCAGCTTAGCGGGTTTGGACACTGAAAAACTGTTTTTT.

This sequence joins TRBV6-6 and TRBJ2-5; no clear D. Germline lookup yields CDR1 MNHNY and CDR2 SVGAGI (reference sequence). The V end lost 2 bases, the J end lost 10 bases, and 14 bases lay between the germline ends. This CDR3 spans 13 amino acids. The CDR3 spells CASSYTNPRGQYF. The CDR3 DNA is TGTGCCAGCAGTTACACTAACCCCCGTGGCCAGTACTTC.

Points on this clone: Relative to the germline gene, one junction end is altered; a read error may explain this. The chain uses TRBV7-9 and TRBJ2-7; D remains ambiguous. Germline-derived CDR1 and CDR2 are SEHNR and FQNEAQ (reference sequence). The CDR3 consists of 11 residues. The CDR3 protein is CASSLGDTPSF. CDR3 DNA: TGTGCCAGCAGCTTAGGGGATACCCCCTCCTTC.

The chain couples TRBV6-6 to TRBJ2-3; D not resolved. Trimming took 0 bases from V and 6 from J, leaving 7 bases between them. CDR3 length: 13 amino acids. Germline V gene lookup returns CDR1 MNHNY and CDR2 SVGAGI (reference sequence). CDR3 amino acids: CASSYSETDTQYF. In DNA form, the CDR3 reads TGTGCCAGCAGTTACTCTGAGACGGATACGCAGTATTTT.

This chain links TRBV5-6 with TRBJ2-5; TRBD2 matches 9 bases. This CDR3 comprises 16 residues. CDR1 is SGHDT, CDR2 YYEEEE, per germline. The V and J ends lost 2 bases and 1 base, in that order; junction bases with no gene match: 6. The DNA of the CDR3 is TGTGCCAGCAGCTTAACCCGCGGGGGGGCCCAAGAGACCCAGTACTTC. Protein: CASSLTRGGAQETQYF.

The V call is TRBV2, the J call TRBJ1-2; the match to TRBD1 covers 12 bases. The V and J ends lost 9 bases and 3 bases, in that order; junction bases with no gene match: 5. Germline loops: CDR1 SNHLY, CDR2 FYNNEI. The CDR3 spans 14 residues. The CDR3 region has the DNA TGTGCCAGGGGACAGGGGGCACTCCACTATGGCTACACCTTC. It translates to CARGQGALHYGYTF.

Here the CDR3 DNA reads TGTGCCAGCAGCTTAGGGGAACACACTAACTATGGCTACACCTTC. Translating it yields CASSLGEHTNYGYTF. The rearrangement joins TRBV7-9 to TRBJ1-2, with D unresolved. V dropped 1 base and J dropped 0 bases, with 9 bases sitting between them. Germline CDR1 reads SEHNR; CDR2 reads FQNEAQ (reference sequence). The CDR3 runs 15 residues.

This rearrangement joins TRBV27 to TRBJ2-7, with a tentative D call TRBD1 (5 bases). Germline V gene lookup returns CDR1 MNHEY and CDR2 SMNVEV (reference sequence). The CDR3 covers 14 residues. V shed 3 bases and J shed 4 bases, with 13 bases lying between them. The CDR3, as DNA: TGTGCCAGCAGTTTTGCAGGGCCTGAGTACGAGCAGTACTTC. This sequence encodes CASSFAGPEYEQYF.

V gene TRBV7-9 combines with J gene TRBJ1-1; the D is unclear. V was trimmed by 1 base and J by 7 bases, leaving 13 bases between them. The germline V gene has CDR1 SEHNR and CDR2 FQNEAQ (reference sequence). This CDR3 spans 14 amino acids. CDR3 coding DNA: TGTGCCAGCAGCTTAGTACGAGTAGGGCATGAAGCTTTCTTT. It specifies CASSLVRVGHEAFF.

This chain uses TRBV30 with TRBJ2-7; D perhaps matches TRBD2 (5 bases). V was cut by 7 bases and J by 5 bases, with 21 bases left in between. The CDR3 runs 14 residues. Germline V gene lookup returns CDR1 GTSNPN and CDR2 SVGIG (reference sequence). CDR3 loop: CASELGAGYNEQYF. CDR3 nucleotide sequence: TGTGCCTCCGAGTTGGGAGCTGGGTACAACGAGCAGTACTTC.

CDR3: CASGTGKGLWGTGELFF. In DNA form, the CDR3 reads TGTGCCAGCGGGACAGGAAAGGGCCTTTGGGGCACCGGGGAGCTGTTTTTT. The chain couples TRBV27 to TRBJ2-2; 8 positions match TRBD1. V lost 8 bases to trimming and J lost 4 bases; unmatched junction nucleotides: 15. Germline CDR1 reads MNHEY; CDR2 reads SMNVEV (reference sequence). The CDR3 has 17 amino acids.

The V call is TRBV4-1, the J call TRBJ2-1, with D possibly being TRBD2 (7 bases). Trimming removed 3 bases at V and 5 bases at J, with 17 bases between. Germline loops: CDR1 MGHRA, CDR2 YSYEKL. The CDR3 sequence is 16 residues long. CDR3: CASSHLLGRGDNEQFF. CDR3 coding DNA: TGCGCCAGCAGCCATCTATTGGGGAGGGGGGACAATGAGCAGTTCTTC.

The J gene is TRBJ1-5, the V gene TRBV5-1, with 9 bases aligning to TRBD1. Germline lookup yields CDR1 SGHRS and CDR2 YFSETQ. CDR3 size: 18 residues. J gave up 1 base and V 0 bases, and 8 bases lay outside the gene matches. The CDR3 is CASSLAWGQGESNQPQHF. For the CDR3, the DNA is TGCGCCAGCAGCTTGGCTTGGGGACAGGGCGAGAGCAATCAGCCCCAGCATTTT.

The CDR3 nucleotides read TGTGCCAGCAGTCAGGGACAGCCGGGCGATGAGCAGTTCTTC. It yields the protein CASSQGQPGDEQFF. The rearrangement joins TRBV6-5 to TRBJ2-1, with TRBD1 identical over 7 bases. The CDR3 runs 14 residues. The germline V gene encodes CDR1 MNHEY and CDR2 SVGAGI. V lost 5 bases to trimming and J lost 8 bases; unmatched junction nucleotides: 9.

Ten or more counts support this clone. The rearrangement uses TRBV5-4 and TRBJ2-1, with D hard to call. Germline CDR1 and CDR2: SGHNT and YYREEE (reference sequence). The ends were cut back, 4 bases at V and 9 bases at J, with 14 bases in the middle. This CDR3 has 13 residues. Here the CDR3 reads CASSPQSYGEQFF. Here the CDR3 DNA reads TGTGCCAGCAGCCCCCAGTCGTACGGTGAGCAGTTCTTC. Filled out from reference TRBV5-4 and TRBJ2-1, the complete variable domain reads ETGVTQSPTHLIKTRGQQVTLRCSSQSGHNTVSWYQQALGQGPQFIFQYYREEENGRGNFPPRFSGLQFPNYSSELNVNALELDDSALYLCASSPQSYGEQFFGPGTRLTVL.

The sample holds a few counts of this clone. The J gene is TRBJ2-1, the V gene TRBV30; D may correspond to TRBD1 or TRBD2 (5 bases each). V lost 5 bases and J lost 4, with 9 bases in between. Germline assignment: CDR1 GTSNPN and CDR2 SVGIG (reference sequence). This CDR3 region has 12 residues. The CDR3 bases are TGTGCCTGGGGGACGGATTACAATGAGCAGTTCTTC. Translated, it gives CAWGTDYNEQFF.

This chain joins TRBV7-6 and TRBJ2-6; no clear D. The CDR3 extends over 14 amino acids. Trimming took 5 bases from V and 4 from J, leaving 9 bases between them. Germline CDR1 SGHVS, CDR2 FNYEAQ. CDR3 nucleotide sequence: TGTGCCAGCAGCCTATCCACCGGGGCCAACGTCCTGACTTTC. Translated, it gives CASSLSTGANVLTF. Looking up the rest from reference TRBV7-6 and TRBJ2-6 gives the full variable domain: GAGVSQSPRYKVTKRGQDVALRCDPISGHVSLYWYRQALGQGPEFLTYFNYEAQQDKSGLPNDRFSAERPEGSISTLTIQRTEQRDSAMYRCASSLSTGANVLTFGAGSRLTVL.

The J gene is TRBJ2-7, the V gene TRBV5-4, with D possibly being TRBD1 (6 bases). Germline V lookup: CDR1 SGHNT, CDR2 YYREEE (reference sequence). The length of the CDR3 is 14 residues. Trimming shortened V by 0 bases and J by 0 bases, and 7 bases separated the two germline ends. As DNA, the CDR3 is TGTGCCAGCAGCTTGGAGGACAGCTCCTACGAGCAGTACTTC. Its protein is CASSLEDSSYEQYF. Full variable domain (missing parts from reference TRBV5-4 and TRBJ2-7): ETGVTQSPTHLIKTRGQQVTLRCSSQSGHNTVSWYQQALGQGPQFIFQYYREEENGRGNFPPRFSGLQFPNYSSELNVNALELDDSALYLCASSLEDSSYEQYFGPGTRLTVT.